This TCR beta chain was identified during a study of blood T cell repertoires in COVID-19. The table came from immunoSEQ multiplex PCR; TCRdb's copy has only in-frame clones and leaves some out. Here the sample spans about 200,000 clones, about 85% being singletons. Between the trimmed V and J ends, which lost 1 base and 3 bases, there was a span of 16 bases. The CDR3 consists of 16 residues. Germline CDR1 is LGHDT and CDR2 is YNNKEL (reference sequence). J is TRBJ2-7 and V is TRBV3-1 (or the pseudogene TRBV3-2); D might be TRBD2 (5 bases). This sequence originates from an elderly woman with acute or convalescent COVID-19. The sequencing sample was made of peripheral blood. CDR3 DNA sequence: TGTGCCAGCAGCCAAGGTCCAACGGGGAGTCTCTACGAGCAGTACTTC. Residues: CASSQGPTGSLYEQYF.